A single sample gave rise to the 22 T cell receptor beta chains below, sequenced in a study of CD4+ T cells in melanoma (dated by TCRdb to 2021 to 2024). Library preparation used the immunoSEQ multiplex PCR assay. Entries here come from immuneACCESS through TCRdb and include only in-frame sequences with V and J called. Some clones fail to appear in such tables; in the studies checked, an unresolved V gene covers under half of the shortfall, and the cause of the remainder is unknown. Recorded for this sample are about 110,000 clones; around 92% of them occurred a single time. The ten biggest clones cover roughly 3.5% of the sample. Source material: peripheral blood. These receptor sequences come from a human donor with melanoma.

V and J are TRBV28 and TRBJ1-2; the D is unclear. V was cut by 2 bases and J by 2 bases, with 0 bases left in between. There are 11 residues in the CDR3. Germline V gene data show CDR1 as MDHEN and CDR2 as SYDVKM. The CDR3 spells CASSLNYGYTF. For the CDR3, the DNA is TGTGCCAGCAGTTTAAACTATGGCTACACCTTC.

The genes are TRBV2 and TRBJ2-7; 9 bases are shared with TRBD1. The CDR3 contains 14 residues. V was pared by 8 bases and J by 0 bases, with 5 bases of the junction left unmatched. Germline V gives CDR1 SNHLY, CDR2 FYNNEI. CDR3 in amino acids: CASRDRVYSYEQYF. The CDR3, as DNA: TGTGCCAGCCGGGACAGGGTTTACTCCTACGAGCAGTACTTC.

The gene calls are TRBV11-3 and TRBJ2-3, with D maybe TRBD2 (5 bases). There are 13 residues in the CDR3. Germline lookup yields CDR1 SGHNT and CDR2 YENEEA. The V and J ends lost 0 bases and 5 bases respectively, with 6 bases between them. In DNA form, the CDR3 reads TGTGCCAGCAGCTTAGAAGAGGGAGATACGCAGTATTTT. This encodes CASSLEEGDTQYF. The full variable domain, completed using reference TRBV11-3 and TRBJ2-3, is EAGVVQSPRYKIIEKKQPVAFWCNPISGHNTLYWYLQNLGQGPELLIRYENEEAVDDSQLPKDRFSAERLKGVDSTLKIQPAELGDSAVYLCASSLEEGDTQYFGPGTRLTVL.

The rearrangement joins TRBV27 to TRBJ1-5; 8 bases agree with TRBD1. The CDR3 has 21 residues. In germline, CDR1 is MNHEY, CDR2 SMNVEV (reference sequence). Trimming removed 5 bases from V and 0 bases from J; junction bases left unmatched: 21. The CDR3 DNA reads as TGTGCCAGCAGTCCCGCTGATTCTGCGGGACAGGTTTTATATAGCAATCAGCCCCAGCATTTT. Its protein product is CASSPADSAGQVLYSNQPQHF.

This chain links TRBV27 with TRBJ2-7; D tentatively reads TRBD1 or TRBD2 (5 bases each). With 7 bases removed from V and 6 bases from J, the gap between germline ends came to 22 bases. Germline CDR1 is MNHEY and CDR2 is SMNVEV (reference sequence). The CDR3 sequence is 15 residues long. The CDR3 nucleotides read TGTGCCAGCACCCCTATGGGACCGATCTTAGGCGAGCAGTACTTC. Its protein is CASTPMGPILGEQYF.

V usage is TRBV11-2 and J usage is TRBJ2-5; no clear D gene. Trimming pared 2 bases from V and 4 bases from J, leaving 2 bases between. The CDR3 contains 11 residues. The germline CDR1 and CDR2 sequences are SGHAT and FQNNGV. CDR3 sequence reads: CASSLSETQYF. CDR3 in DNA: TGTGCCAGCAGCTTATCAGAGACCCAGTACTTC.

The chain couples TRBV11-2 to TRBJ2-1; D uncertain. Germline assignment: CDR1 SGHAT and CDR2 FQNNGV. This CDR3 is 16 amino acids long. V was trimmed by 4 bases and J by 8 bases, leaving 21 bases between them. The CDR3 spells CASSSARGVQLDEQFF. CDR3 nucleotides: TGTGCCAGCAGCTCCGCTAGAGGAGTCCAGCTAGATGAGCAGTTCTTC.

The chain has TRBV7-7 and TRBJ2-2; D tentatively reads TRBD1 or TRBD2 (5 bases each). V lost 5 bases and J lost 1, with 14 bases in between. The CDR3 runs to 16 residues. Germline V gene data show CDR1 as SSHAT and CDR2 as FNYEAQ (reference sequence). The CDR3 nucleotides read TGTGCCAGCAGCCCCTTGGGACCGATGAACACCGGGGAGCTGTTTTTT. As protein: CASSPLGPMNTGELFF.

The chain has TRBV5-1 and TRBJ2-3, with a possible D match to TRBD2 (7 bases). The CDR3 is 17 residues long. The germline CDR1 and CDR2 sequences are SGHRS and YFSETQ. With 4 bases removed from V and 6 bases from J, the gap between germline ends came to 24 bases. CDR3 sequence (DNA): TGCGCCAGCAGCCCCGGCGGGGGAGGGGGGACACTCGATACGCAGTATTTT. Protein: CASSPGGGGGTLDTQYF.

V usage is TRBV9 and J usage is TRBJ2-3; no firm D call. Trimming shortened V by 6 bases and J by 2 bases, and 16 bases separated the two germline ends. The CDR3 sequence is 15 residues long. Looked up from germline, CDR1 is SGDLS and CDR2 is YYNGEE. The CDR3 sequence is CASTLTSSPTDTQYF. CDR3 coding DNA: TGTGCCAGCACCCTAACTTCTTCCCCCACAGATACGCAGTATTTT.

This chain uses TRBV19 with TRBJ2-5, with 8 bases that match TRBD1. Germline-derived CDR1 and CDR2 are LNHDA and SQIVND (reference sequence). The V segment lost 4 bases and the J segment 3 bases; nucleotides outside the gene matches: 4. The CDR3 spans 14 residues. CDR3 protein: CASSTGQDKETQYF. CDR3 DNA sequence: TGTGCCAGTAGTACGGGACAGGATAAAGAGACCCAGTACTTC.

The chain recombines TRBV5-4 with TRBJ1-4, with a tentative D call TRBD1 (5 bases). This CDR3 comprises 14 residues. Looked up from germline, CDR1 is SGHNT and CDR2 is YYREEE (reference sequence). The ends were cut back, 3 bases at V and 5 bases at J, with 11 bases in the middle. Here the CDR3 reads CASSSTGGNEKLFF. The CDR3 DNA reads as TGTGCCAGCAGCTCGACGGGGGGGAATGAAAAACTGTTTTTT.

The chain employs TRBV5-1 and TRBJ2-3; 16 bases line up with TRBD2. Looked up from germline, CDR1 is SGHRS and CDR2 is YFSETQ. Trimming at V came to 3 bases and at J to 1 base, leaving 5 bases not matched to a gene. The CDR3 contains 18 residues. Here the CDR3 reads CASSSQGTSGGGTDTQYF. As DNA, the CDR3 is TGCGCCAGCAGCTCGCAAGGGACTAGCGGGGGGGGCACAGATACGCAGTATTTT. Based on the CDR3 plus reference TRBV5-1 and TRBJ2-3, the full variable domain is KAGVTQTPRYLIKTRGQQVTLSCSPISGHRSVSWYQQTPGQGLQFLFEYFSETQRNKGNFPGRFSGRQFSNSRSEMNVSTLELGDSALYLCASSSQGTSGGGTDTQYFGPGTRLTVL.

This clone occurred a few times. The chain couples TRBV7-8 to TRBJ1-3; 8 bases map to TRBD1. V shed 2 bases, J shed 2 bases, and the junction held 5 bases outside the gene matches. Germline V gene lookup returns CDR1 SGHVS and CDR2 FQNEAQ. This CDR3 is built from 16 residues. CDR3 sequence reads: CASSLMATGAGNTIYF. The CDR3 nucleotides read TGTGCCAGCAGCTTAATGGCGACAGGGGCTGGAAACACCATATATTTT.

J is TRBJ2-7 and V is TRBV7-9, with unresolved D. V was cut by 1 base and J by 0 bases, with 7 bases left in between. CDR1 is SEHNR, CDR2 FQNEAQ, per germline (reference sequence). The length of the CDR3 is 14 residues. CDR3 loop: CASSLEQSSYEQYF. CDR3 in DNA: TGTGCCAGCAGCTTAGAGCAGAGCTCCTACGAGCAGTACTTC.

The chain is built from TRBV5-1 and TRBJ2-2, with 9 nucleotides matching TRBD2. Trimming removed 4 bases from V and 2 bases from J; junction bases left unmatched: 9. The germline CDR1 and CDR2 sequences are SGHRS and YFSETQ. CDR3 length: 17 residues. CDR3 loop: CASSLLSGSSNTGELFF. CDR3 in DNA: TGCGCCAGCAGCCTCCTTAGCGGGAGTTCAAACACCGGGGAGCTGTTTTTT.

This clone has just one count. This chain joins TRBV7-2 and TRBJ2-2; D possibly matches TRBD1 or TRBD2 (6 bases each). Germline V gene lookup returns CDR1 SGHTA and CDR2 FQGNSA. The CDR3 sequence is 15 residues long. V dropped 5 bases and J dropped 8 bases, with 18 bases sitting between them. The CDR3 DNA reads TGTGCCAGCAGCCCAGTTCCGGGGGCGAGTGGGGAGCTGTTTTTT. It encodes CASSPVPGASGELFF.

This sequence joins TRBV29-1 and TRBJ2-3, with 10 nucleotides matching TRBD2. Looked up from germline, CDR1 is SQVTM and CDR2 is ANQGSEA. This CDR3 is built from 13 residues. Losses at the gene ends were 7 bases for V and 6 bases for J; bases not matched to a gene: 7. In DNA form, the CDR3 reads TGCAGCGCACGAGGAGCGGGAGGGGATACGCAGTATTTT. This translates into CSARGAGGDTQYF.

The chain couples TRBV5-4 to TRBJ1-2, with D possibly being TRBD1 (6 bases). This CDR3 region has 16 residues. From germline, CDR1 is SGHNT and CDR2 YYREEE (reference sequence). V lost 4 bases to trimming and J lost 4 bases, with 20 bases between them. This chain's CDR3 is CASSAGLARGSYGYTF. The DNA for the CDR3 is TGTGCCAGCAGCGCCGGACTGGCCAGGGGAAGCTATGGCTACACCTTC.

The chain joins TRBV15 to TRBJ2-3; 10 bases are shared with TRBD1. The CDR3 consists of 16 residues. V gave up 0 bases and J gave up 5 bases; unmatched junction bases: 5. CDR1 and CDR2 (germline): LNHNV, YYDKDF (reference sequence). CDR3 nucleotides: TGTGCCACCAGCAGAGACCGGGACAGGGGCCGAGATACGCAGTATTTT. Its translation: CATSRDRDRGRDTQYF. Combining the CDR3 with reference TRBV15 and TRBJ2-3 gives the whole variable domain DAMVIQNPRYQVTQFGKPVTLSCSQTLNHNVMYWYQQKSSQAPKLLFHYYDKDFNNEADTPDNFQSRRPNTSFCFLDIRSPGLGDTAMYLCATSRDRDRGRDTQYFGPGTRLTVL.

The chain employs TRBV21-1 and TRBJ2-7; the table assigns TRBD1, which was not confirmed against the DNA. TRBV21-1 is termed a pseudogene. The CDR3 is 12 residues long. The CDR3 DNA reads as TGTGCCAGCAGCAGCGACAGGGACAGGGAGGGCTTC. It encodes CASSSDRDREGF.

The gene calls are TRBV4-1 and TRBJ2-2, with 9 bases identical to TRBD2. The germline gives CDR1 MGHRA, CDR2 YSYEKL. V shed 5 bases, J shed 3 bases, and the junction held 13 bases outside the gene matches. The CDR3 is 18 amino acids. As DNA, the CDR3 is TGCGCCAGCAGCTCCCCAGGCGGGAGGGCTTGGGACACCGGGGAGCTGTTTTTT. Its protein product is CASSSPGGRAWDTGELFF.